Shown below are 11 T cell receptor beta chains from a single sample sequenced in a study of spatial heterogeneity in lung cancer. Notes on the study in general: The study found that expanded intratumoral alpha and beta TCR counts tracked tumor mutation counts.

Each CDR3 protein is one row after TCRdb ran MiXCR on the 5' RACE reads. The data contain some 12,000 distinct CDR3 sequences, about 12% of them singletons. The antigens of these receptors remain unknown. As to time point: sample taken at primary tumor resection. The sequences come from lung tumor tissue, collected at surgery. The origin of the receptors is a female donor with early-stage non-small cell lung cancer.

This clonotype was observed at least ten times. This chain joins TRBV20-1 and TRBJ2-1; 7 bases are shared with TRBD1. Germline CDR1 reads DFQATT; CDR2 reads SNEGSKA (reference sequence). V gave up 2 bases and J gave up 0 bases; unmatched junction bases: 7. The CDR3 loop spans 16 amino acids. The CDR3 reads CSARSRQGSSYNEQFF. The CDR3 coding sequence is TGCAGTGCTAGAAGTAGACAGGGTAGCTCCTACAATGAGCAGTTCTTC.

The rearrangement joins TRBV20-1 to TRBJ2-7; D remains ambiguous. The CDR3 contains 12 residues. Trimming left V 3 bases short and J 6 bases short, with 12 bases between. Germline V CDR1 and CDR2: DFQATT, SNEGSKA (reference sequence). CDR3 nucleotides: TGCAGTGCTAGTCCCCATGGCGGCGAGCAGTACTTC. Its translation: CSASPHGGEQYF.

This chain connects TRBV7-8 to TRBJ2-1, with TRBD1 as a possible D gene (6 bases). The CDR3 has 15 amino acids. Germline V CDR1 and CDR2: SGHVS, FQNEAQ. Trimming took off 4 bases at V and 1 base at J, with 11 bases between the two ends. The CDR3 coding sequence is TGTGCCAGCAGCTACTTCACAGGGTCCTACAATGAGCAGTTCTTC. Residues: CASSYFTGSYNEQFF.

This clonotype is termed large. The chain has TRBV6-5 and TRBJ2-7, with TRBD1 matching 9 bases. Looked up from germline, CDR1 is MNHEY and CDR2 is SVGAGI. V gave up 8 bases and J gave up 3 bases; unmatched junction bases: 8. CDR3 size: 14 residues. The CDR3 here is CASGVGTGIYEQYF. The DNA of the CDR3 is TGTGCCAGCGGCGTTGGGACAGGGATCTACGAGCAGTACTTC.

This clonotype was picked up many times. In DNA form, the CDR3 reads TGTGCCAGTAGTATGAGGCAGGTGTTTGATCAGCCCCAGCATTTT. It yields the protein CASSMRQVFDQPQHF. The chain combines TRBV19 with TRBJ1-5, with D unclear. V dropped 3 bases and J dropped 5 bases, with 14 bases sitting between them. CDR1 is LNHDA and CDR2 is SQIVND in the germline V gene (reference sequence). The CDR3 has 15 residues.

In its sample, this clonotype was seen many times. The V call is TRBV18, the J call TRBJ2-7; maybe TRBD2 (6 bases). V was pared by 6 bases and J by 0 bases, with 15 bases between. Germline CDR1 is KGHSH and CDR2 is LQKENI. CDR3 size: 15 residues. In DNA, the CDR3 is TGTGCCAGCTCTACGGGGGAGGTTAGCTCCTACGAGCAGTACTTC. This codes for CASSTGEVSSYEQYF.

This clonotype is judged medium-sized. The chain combines TRBV10-3 with TRBJ2-6; possible D gene TRBD1, 6 bases. CDR3 length: 13 amino acids. The V and J ends lost 11 bases and 0 bases respectively, with 8 bases between them. The germline V gene has CDR1 ENHRY and CDR2 SYGVKD. For the CDR3, the DNA is TGTGCCTCACAGGGCTCTGGGGCCAACGTCCTGACTTTC. It translates to CASQGSGANVLTF.

This clonotype was observed a few times. This rearrangement joins TRBV5-6 to TRBJ2-5; 8 bases are a match to TRBD2. J gave up 5 bases and V 4 bases, and 7 bases lay outside the gene matches. The CDR3 totals 14 residues. Germline V gene data show CDR1 as SGHDT and CDR2 as YYEEEE. CDR3 loop: CASSRAGGLETQYF. The CDR3 DNA is TGTGCCAGCAGCCGGGCGGGGGGCCTTGAGACCCAGTACTTC.

This clonotype was seen more than once but under ten times. This sequence joins TRBV4-1 and TRBJ2-1; no firm D call. V shed 1 base and J shed 4 bases, with 2 bases lying between them. CDR1 is MGHRA, CDR2 YSYEKL, per germline. The CDR3 spans 12 residues. The CDR3 region is CASSQGYNEQFF. The CDR3 DNA is TGCGCCAGCAGCCAAGGGTACAATGAGCAGTTCTTC.

This clonotype was observed at least ten times. The rearrangement links TRBV7-2 to TRBJ1-2; D is uncertain. Germline loops: CDR1 SGHTA, CDR2 FQGNSA. Trimming removed 1 base from V and 6 bases from J, with 6 bases in between. This CDR3 contains 12 residues. CDR3 in amino acids: CASSLDGDGYTF. CDR3 sequence (DNA): TGTGCCAGCAGCTTAGATGGGGATGGCTACACCTTC.

This clonotype was counted a few times. The chain has TRBV7-2 and TRBJ2-5; 7 bases map to TRBD2. The CDR3 length is 16 residues. Looked up from germline, CDR1 is SGHTA and CDR2 is FQGNSA. Unmatched junction bases numbered 6, after V lost 0 bases and J lost 2 bases. The CDR3 region is CASSLAGLGGQETQYF. CDR3 coding DNA: TGTGCCAGCAGCTTAGCCGGACTAGGAGGGCAAGAGACCCAGTACTTC.